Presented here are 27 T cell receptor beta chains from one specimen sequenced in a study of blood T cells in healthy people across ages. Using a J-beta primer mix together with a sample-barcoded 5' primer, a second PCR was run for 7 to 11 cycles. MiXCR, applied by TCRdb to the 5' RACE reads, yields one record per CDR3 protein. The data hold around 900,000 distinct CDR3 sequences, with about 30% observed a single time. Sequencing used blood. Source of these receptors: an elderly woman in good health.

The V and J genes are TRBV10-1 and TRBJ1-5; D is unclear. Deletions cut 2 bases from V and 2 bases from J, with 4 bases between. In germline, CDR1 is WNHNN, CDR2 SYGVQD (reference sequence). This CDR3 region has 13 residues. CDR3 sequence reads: CASSERGNQPQHF. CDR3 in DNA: TGCGCCAGCAGTGAGAGGGGCAATCAGCCCCAGCATTTT.

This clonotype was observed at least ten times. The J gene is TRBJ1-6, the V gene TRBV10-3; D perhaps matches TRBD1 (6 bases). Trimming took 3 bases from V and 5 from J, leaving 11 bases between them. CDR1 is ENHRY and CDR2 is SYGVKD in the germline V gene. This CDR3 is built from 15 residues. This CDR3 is CAISEGGRDNSPLHF. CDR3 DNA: TGTGCCATCAGTGAAGGGGGGAGAGATAATTCACCCCTCCACTTT.

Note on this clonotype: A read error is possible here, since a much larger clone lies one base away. The DNA for the CDR3 is TGCAGTGCTAAAGCCAACTACGAGCAGTACTTC. The encoded protein is CSAKANYEQYF. V usage is TRBV20-1 and J usage is TRBJ2-7; D not resolved. Germline-derived CDR1 and CDR2 are DFQATT and SNEGSKA (reference sequence). The CDR3 has 11 residues. V lost 4 bases and J lost 3, with 7 bases in between.

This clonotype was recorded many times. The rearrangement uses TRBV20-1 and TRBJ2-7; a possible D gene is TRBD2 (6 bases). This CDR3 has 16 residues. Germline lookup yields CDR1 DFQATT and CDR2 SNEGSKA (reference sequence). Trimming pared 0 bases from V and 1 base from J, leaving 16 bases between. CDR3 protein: CSARDGGKGLSYEQYF. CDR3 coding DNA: TGCAGTGCTAGAGATGGTGGGAAAGGACTATCCTACGAGCAGTACTTC.

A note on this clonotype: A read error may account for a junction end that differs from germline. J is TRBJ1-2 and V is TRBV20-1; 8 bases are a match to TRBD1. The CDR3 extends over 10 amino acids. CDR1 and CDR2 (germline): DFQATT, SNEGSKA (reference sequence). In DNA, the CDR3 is TGCAGCGCTAGAGGACAGGGCTCCACCTTC. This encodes CSARGQGSTF.

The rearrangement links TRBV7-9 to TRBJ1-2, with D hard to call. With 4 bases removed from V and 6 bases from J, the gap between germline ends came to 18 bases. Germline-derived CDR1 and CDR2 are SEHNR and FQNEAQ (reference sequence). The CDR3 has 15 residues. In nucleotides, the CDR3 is TGTGCCAGCAGCTCCTCGGGGAGGGAGTCTCATGGCTACACCTTC. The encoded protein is CASSSSGRESHGYTF.

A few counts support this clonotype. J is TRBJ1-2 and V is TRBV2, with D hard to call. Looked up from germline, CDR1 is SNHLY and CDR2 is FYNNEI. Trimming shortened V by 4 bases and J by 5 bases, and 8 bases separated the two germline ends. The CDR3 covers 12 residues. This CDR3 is CASSGEGYGYTF. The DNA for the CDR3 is TGTGCCAGCAGTGGGGAGGGATATGGCTACACCTTC.

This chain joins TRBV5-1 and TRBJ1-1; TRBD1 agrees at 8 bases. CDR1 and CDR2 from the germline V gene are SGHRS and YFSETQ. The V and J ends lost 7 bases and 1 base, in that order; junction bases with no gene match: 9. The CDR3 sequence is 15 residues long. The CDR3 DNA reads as TGCGCCAGCCGCCTAGGACAGGGAAAGAACACTGAAGCTTTCTTT. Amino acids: CASRLGQGKNTEAFF.

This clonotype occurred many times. Here the CDR3 DNA reads TGTGCCAGCCGAGATACAGGGCGGGGAGGTTACGAGCAGTACTTC. As protein: CASRDTGRGGYEQYF. The chain recombines TRBV12-3 or TRBV12-4 with TRBJ2-7; D possibly matches TRBD1 or TRBD2 (6 bases each). The V and J ends lost 8 bases and 4 bases respectively, with 21 bases between them. The CDR3 contains 15 residues.

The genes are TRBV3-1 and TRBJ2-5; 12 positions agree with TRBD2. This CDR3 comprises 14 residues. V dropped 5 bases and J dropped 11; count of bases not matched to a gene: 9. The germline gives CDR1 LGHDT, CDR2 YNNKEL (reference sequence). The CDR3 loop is CASSSGLAGNEQYF. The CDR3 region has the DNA TGTGCCAGCAGCTCGGGACTAGCGGGTAATGAGCAGTACTTC.

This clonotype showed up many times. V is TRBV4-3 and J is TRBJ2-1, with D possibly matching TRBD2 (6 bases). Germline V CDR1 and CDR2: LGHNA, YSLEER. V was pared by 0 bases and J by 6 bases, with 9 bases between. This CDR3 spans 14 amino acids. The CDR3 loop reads CASSQEGLSNEQFF. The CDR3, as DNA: TGCGCCAGCAGCCAAGAAGGACTATCCAATGAGCAGTTCTTC.

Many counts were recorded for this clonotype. CDR3 amino acids: CASSESLGSQPGNIQYF. Here the CDR3 DNA reads TGTGCCAGCAGTGAATCGCTTGGCAGCCAGCCGGGGAACATTCAGTACTTC. The chain uses TRBV6-1 and TRBJ2-4; D might be TRBD2 (5 bases). This CDR3 has 17 amino acids. V gave up 2 bases and J gave up 7 bases, with 21 bases separating them. CDR1 is MNHNS and CDR2 is SASEGT in the germline V gene.

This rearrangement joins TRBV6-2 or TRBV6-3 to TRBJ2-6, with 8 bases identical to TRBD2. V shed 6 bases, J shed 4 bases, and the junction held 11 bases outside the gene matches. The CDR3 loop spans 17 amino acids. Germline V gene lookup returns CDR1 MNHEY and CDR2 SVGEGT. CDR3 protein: CASRGLETLIGANVLTF. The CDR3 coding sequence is TGTGCCAGCAGGGGACTAGAGACCTTAATCGGGGCCAACGTCCTGACTTTC.

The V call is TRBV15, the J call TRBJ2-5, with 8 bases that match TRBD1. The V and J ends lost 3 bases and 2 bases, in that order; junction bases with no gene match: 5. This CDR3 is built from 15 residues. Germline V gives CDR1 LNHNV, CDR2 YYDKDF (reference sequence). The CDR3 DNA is TGTGCCACCAGCAGTAACTACAGGGGGCAAGAGACCCAGTACTTC. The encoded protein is CATSSNYRGQETQYF.

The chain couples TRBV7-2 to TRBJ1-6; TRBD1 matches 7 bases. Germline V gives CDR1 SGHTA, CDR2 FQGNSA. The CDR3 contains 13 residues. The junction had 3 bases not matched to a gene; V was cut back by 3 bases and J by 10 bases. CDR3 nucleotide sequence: TGTGCCAGCAGCTTTACAGGGGTCTCACCCCTCCACTTT. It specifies CASSFTGVSPLHF. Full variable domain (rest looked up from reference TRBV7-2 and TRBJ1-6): GAGVSQSPSNKVTEKGKDVELRCDPISGHTALYWYRQSLGQGLEFLIYFQGNSAPDKSGLPSDRFSAERTGGSVSTLTIQRTQQEDSAVYLCASSFTGVSPLHFGNGTRLTVT.

DNA for the CDR3: TGCGCCAGCAGCCAAGGGGGGCGGACTAGCGGGGGGGCTCTGGGAAATGAGCAGTTCTTC. As protein: CASSQGGRTSGGALGNEQFF. This chain uses TRBV4-3 with TRBJ2-1; 15 bases align to TRBD2. J was trimmed by 7 bases and V by 1 base; bases with no gene match: 14. The germline V gene encodes CDR1 LGHNA and CDR2 YSLEER. The CDR3 length is 20 residues.

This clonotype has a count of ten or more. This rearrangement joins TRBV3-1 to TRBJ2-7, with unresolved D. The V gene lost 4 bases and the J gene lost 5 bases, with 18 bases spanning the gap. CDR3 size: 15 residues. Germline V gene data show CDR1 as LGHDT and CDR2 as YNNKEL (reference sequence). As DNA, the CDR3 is TGTGCCAGCAGCCCAAGAGGCCTCCCGCTGGACGAGCAGTACTTC. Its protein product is CASSPRGLPLDEQYF.

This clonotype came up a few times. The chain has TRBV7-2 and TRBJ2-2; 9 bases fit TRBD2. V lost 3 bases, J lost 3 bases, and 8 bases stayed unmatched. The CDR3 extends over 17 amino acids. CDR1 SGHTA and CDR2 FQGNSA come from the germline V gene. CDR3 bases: TGTGCCAGCAGCTTTGGCGGGGGGGCTGGGTACACCGGGGAGCTGTTTTTT. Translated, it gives CASSFGGGAGYTGELFF. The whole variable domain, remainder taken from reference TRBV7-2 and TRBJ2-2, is GAGVSQSPSNKVTEKGKDVELRCDPISGHTALYWYRQSLGQGLEFLIYFQGNSAPDKSGLPSDRFSAERTGGSVSTLTIQRTQQEDSAVYLCASSFGGGAGYTGELFFGEGSRLTVL.

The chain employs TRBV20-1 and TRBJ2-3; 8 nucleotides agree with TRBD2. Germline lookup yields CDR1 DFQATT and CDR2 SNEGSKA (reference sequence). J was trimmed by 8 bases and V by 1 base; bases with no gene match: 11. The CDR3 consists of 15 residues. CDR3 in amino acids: CSARARGAPMGTQYF. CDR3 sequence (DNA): TGCAGTGCTAGAGCGCGGGGGGCCCCCATGGGTACGCAGTATTTT.

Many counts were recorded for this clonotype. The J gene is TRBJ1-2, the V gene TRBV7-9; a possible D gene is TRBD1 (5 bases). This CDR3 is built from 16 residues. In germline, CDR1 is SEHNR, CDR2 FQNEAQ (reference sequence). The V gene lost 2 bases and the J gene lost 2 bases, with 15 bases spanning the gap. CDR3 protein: CASSLISSRANYGYTF. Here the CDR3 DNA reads TGTGCCAGCAGCTTAATATCGAGCAGGGCCAACTATGGCTACACCTTC.

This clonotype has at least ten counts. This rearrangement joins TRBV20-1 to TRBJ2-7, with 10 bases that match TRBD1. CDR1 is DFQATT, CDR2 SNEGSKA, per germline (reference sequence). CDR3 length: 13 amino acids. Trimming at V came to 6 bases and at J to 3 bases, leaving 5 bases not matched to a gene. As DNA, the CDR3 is TGCAGTGCCGAGACAGGGGGCGTCTACGAGCAGTACTTC. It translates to CSAETGGVYEQYF.

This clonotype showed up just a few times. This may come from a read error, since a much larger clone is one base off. The chain's CDR3 is CACSPDRGQETQYF. DNA for the CDR3: TGTGCCTGCAGCCCCGACAGGGGCCAAGAGACCCAGTACTTC. The chain combines TRBV9 with TRBJ2-4, with 8 bases aligning to TRBD1. The J call may be mistaken, given a closer DNA end match to TRBJ2-5. The CDR3 extends over 14 amino acids. Germline CDR1 is SGDLS and CDR2 is YYNGEE.

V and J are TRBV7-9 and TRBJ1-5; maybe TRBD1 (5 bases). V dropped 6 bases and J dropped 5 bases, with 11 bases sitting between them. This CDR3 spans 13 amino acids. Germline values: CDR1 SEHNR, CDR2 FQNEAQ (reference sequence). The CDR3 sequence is CASSQGQDQPQHF. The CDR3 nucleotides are TGTGCCAGCAGTCAGGGCCAGGATCAGCCCCAGCATTTT.

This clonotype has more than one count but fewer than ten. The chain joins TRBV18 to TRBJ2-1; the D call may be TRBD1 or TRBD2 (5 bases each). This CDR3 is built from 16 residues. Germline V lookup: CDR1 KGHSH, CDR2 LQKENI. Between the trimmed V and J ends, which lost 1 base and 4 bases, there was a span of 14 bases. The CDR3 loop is CASSPQGPGGYNEQFF. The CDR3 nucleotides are TGTGCCAGCTCACCACAAGGACCTGGGGGTTACAATGAGCAGTTCTTC.

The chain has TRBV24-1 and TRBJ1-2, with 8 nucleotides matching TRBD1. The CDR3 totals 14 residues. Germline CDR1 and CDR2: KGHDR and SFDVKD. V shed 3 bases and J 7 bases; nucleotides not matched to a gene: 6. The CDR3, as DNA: TGTGCCACCAGTGATGGACAGGGTTATCGTGGCTACACCTTC. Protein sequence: CATSDGQGYRGYTF.

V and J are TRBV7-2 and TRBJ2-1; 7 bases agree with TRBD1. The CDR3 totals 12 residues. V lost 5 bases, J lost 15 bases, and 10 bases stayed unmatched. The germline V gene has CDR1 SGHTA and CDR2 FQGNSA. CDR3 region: CASSPEWDSVFF. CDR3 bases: TGTGCCAGCAGCCCCGAGTGGGACAGCGTGTTCTTC.

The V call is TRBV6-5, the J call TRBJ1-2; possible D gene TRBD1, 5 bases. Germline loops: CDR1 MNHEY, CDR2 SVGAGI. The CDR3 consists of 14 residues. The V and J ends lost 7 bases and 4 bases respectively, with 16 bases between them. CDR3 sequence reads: CASNPGLQVYGYTF. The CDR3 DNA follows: TGTGCCAGCAATCCAGGTCTACAGGTCTATGGCTACACCTTC.